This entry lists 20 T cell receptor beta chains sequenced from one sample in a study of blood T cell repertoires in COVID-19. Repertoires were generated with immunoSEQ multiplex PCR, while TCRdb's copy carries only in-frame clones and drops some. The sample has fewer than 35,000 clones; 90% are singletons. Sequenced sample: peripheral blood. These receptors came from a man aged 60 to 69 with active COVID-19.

This CDR3 reads CASSQADRDSTGYTF. The DNA for the CDR3 is TGCGCCAGCAGCCAAGCGGACAGGGACAGTACTGGCTACACCTTC. This chain connects TRBV4-3 to TRBJ1-2; 8 bases line up with TRBD1. Germline CDR1 reads LGHNA; CDR2 reads YSLEER. V shed 1 base, J shed 7 bases, and the junction held 8 bases outside the gene matches. This CDR3 has 15 amino acids.

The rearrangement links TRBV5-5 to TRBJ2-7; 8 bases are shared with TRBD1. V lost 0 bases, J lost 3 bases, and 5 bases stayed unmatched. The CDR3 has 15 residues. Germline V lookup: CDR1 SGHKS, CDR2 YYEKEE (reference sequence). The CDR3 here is CASSLEGQVYYEQYF. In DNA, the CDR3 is TGTGCCAGCAGCTTGGAGGGACAGGTTTACTACGAGCAGTACTTC.

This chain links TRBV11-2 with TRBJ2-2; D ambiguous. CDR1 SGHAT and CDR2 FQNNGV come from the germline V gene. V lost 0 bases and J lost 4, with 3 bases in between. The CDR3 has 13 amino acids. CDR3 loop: CASSLDGTGELFF. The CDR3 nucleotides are TGTGCCAGCAGCTTAGACGGCACCGGGGAGCTGTTTTTT.

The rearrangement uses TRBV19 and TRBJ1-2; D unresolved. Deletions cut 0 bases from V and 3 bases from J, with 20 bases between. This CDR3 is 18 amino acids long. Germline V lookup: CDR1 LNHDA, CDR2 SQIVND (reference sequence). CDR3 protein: CASSIDPAGGLFHYGYTF. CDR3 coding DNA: TGTGCCAGTAGTATAGACCCCGCAGGTGGGTTGTTTCACTATGGCTACACCTTC.

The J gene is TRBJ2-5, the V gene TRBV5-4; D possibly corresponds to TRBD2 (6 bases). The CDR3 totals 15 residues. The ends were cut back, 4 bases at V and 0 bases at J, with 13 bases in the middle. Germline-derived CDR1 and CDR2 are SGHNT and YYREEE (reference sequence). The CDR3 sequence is CASSTPRDYQETQYF. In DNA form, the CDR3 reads TGTGCCAGCAGCACACCCCGGGACTACCAAGAGACCCAGTACTTC.

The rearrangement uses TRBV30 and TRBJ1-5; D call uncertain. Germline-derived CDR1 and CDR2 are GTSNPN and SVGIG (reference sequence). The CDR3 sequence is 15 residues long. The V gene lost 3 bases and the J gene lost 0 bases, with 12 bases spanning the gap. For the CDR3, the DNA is TGTGCCTGGAGCGCTATTGGTCATAGCAATCAGCCCCAGCATTTT. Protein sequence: CAWSAIGHSNQPQHF.

The CDR3 coding sequence is TGTGCCAGCTCACCCGGGACAACTTCCTACGAGCAGTACTTC. Its translation: CASSPGTTSYEQYF. The J gene is TRBJ2-7, the V gene TRBV18; D perhaps matches TRBD1 (6 bases). The CDR3 consists of 14 residues. V was pared by 3 bases and J by 1 base, with 10 bases between. Germline assignment: CDR1 KGHSH and CDR2 LQKENI.

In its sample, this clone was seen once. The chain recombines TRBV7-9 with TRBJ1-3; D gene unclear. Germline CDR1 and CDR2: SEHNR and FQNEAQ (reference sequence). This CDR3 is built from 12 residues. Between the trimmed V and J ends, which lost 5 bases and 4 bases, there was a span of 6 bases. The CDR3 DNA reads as TGTGCCAGCAGCCTATGGGGAAACACCATATATTTT. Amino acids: CASSLWGNTIYF.

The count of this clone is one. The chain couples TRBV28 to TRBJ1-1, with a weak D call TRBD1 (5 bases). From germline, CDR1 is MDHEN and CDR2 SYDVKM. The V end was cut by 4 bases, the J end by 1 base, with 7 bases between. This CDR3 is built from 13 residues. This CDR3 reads CASSSGQNTEAFF. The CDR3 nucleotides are TGTGCCAGCAGTTCCGGACAGAACACTGAAGCTTTCTTT. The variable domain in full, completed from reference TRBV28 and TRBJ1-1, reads DVKVTQSSRYLVKRTGEKVFLECVQDMDHENMFWYRQDPGLGLRLIYFSYDVKMKEKGDIPEGYSVSREKKERFSLILESASTNQTSMYLCASSSGQNTEAFFGQGTRLTVV.

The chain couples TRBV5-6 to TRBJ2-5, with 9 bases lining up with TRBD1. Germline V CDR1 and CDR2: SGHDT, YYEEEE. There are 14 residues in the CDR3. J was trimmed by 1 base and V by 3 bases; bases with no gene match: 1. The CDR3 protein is CASSWGQGQETQYF. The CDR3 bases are TGTGCCAGCAGCTGGGGACAGGGCCAAGAGACCCAGTACTTC.

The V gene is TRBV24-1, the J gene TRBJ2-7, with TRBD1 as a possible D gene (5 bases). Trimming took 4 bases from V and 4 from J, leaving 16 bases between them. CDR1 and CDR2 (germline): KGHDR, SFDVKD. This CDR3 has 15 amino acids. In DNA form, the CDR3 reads TGTGCCACCAGTGACCCCGGGCAGGGTAGTTACGAGCAGTACTTC. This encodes CATSDPGQGSYEQYF.

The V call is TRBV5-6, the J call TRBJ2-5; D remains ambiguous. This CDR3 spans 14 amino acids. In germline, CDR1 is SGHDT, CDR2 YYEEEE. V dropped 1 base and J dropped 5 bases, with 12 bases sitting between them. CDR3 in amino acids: CASSLSRRWETQYF. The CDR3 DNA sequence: TGTGCCAGCAGCTTGTCGCGGCGCTGGGAGACCCAGTACTTC. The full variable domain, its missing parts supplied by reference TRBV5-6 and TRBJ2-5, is DAGVTQSPTHLIKTRGQQVTLRCSPKSGHDTVSWYQQALGQGPQFIFQYYEEEERQRGNFPDRFSGHQFPNYSSELNVNALLLGDSALYLCASSLSRRWETQYFGPGTRLLVL.

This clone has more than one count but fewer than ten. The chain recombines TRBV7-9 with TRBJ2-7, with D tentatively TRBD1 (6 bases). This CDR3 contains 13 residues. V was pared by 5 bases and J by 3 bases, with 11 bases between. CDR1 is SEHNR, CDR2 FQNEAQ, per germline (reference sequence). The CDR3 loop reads CASSDGQNYEQYF. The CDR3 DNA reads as TGTGCCAGCAGCGATGGACAGAACTACGAGCAGTACTTC. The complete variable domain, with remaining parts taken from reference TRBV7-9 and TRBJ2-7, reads DTGVSQNPRHKITKRGQNVTFRCDPISEHNRLYWYRQTLGQGPEFLTYFQNEAQLEKSRLLSDRFSAERPKGSFSTLEIQRTEQGDSAMYLCASSDGQNYEQYFGPGTRLTVT.

The CDR3 region has the DNA TGTGCCACGTCTCCAACATCCACCGGGGAGCTGTTTTTT. Translating gives CATSPTSTGELFF. The gene calls are TRBV24-1 and TRBJ2-2; D gene ambiguous. The V end lost 10 bases, the J end lost 4 bases, and 12 bases lay between the germline ends. The CDR3 has 13 amino acids. Germline CDR1 KGHDR, CDR2 SFDVKD.

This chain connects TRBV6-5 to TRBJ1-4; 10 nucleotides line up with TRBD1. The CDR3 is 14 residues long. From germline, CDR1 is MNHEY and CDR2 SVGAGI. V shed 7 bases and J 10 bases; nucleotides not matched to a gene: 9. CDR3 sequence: CASTRSDRGAKLFF. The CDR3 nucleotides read TGTGCCAGCACCCGGTCGGACAGGGGGGCAAAACTGTTTTTT.

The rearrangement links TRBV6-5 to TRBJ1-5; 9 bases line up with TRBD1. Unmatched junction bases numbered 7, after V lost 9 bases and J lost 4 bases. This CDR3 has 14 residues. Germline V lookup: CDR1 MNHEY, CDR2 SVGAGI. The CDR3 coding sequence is TGTGCCAGTTCTAGGGACAGGGAAAATCAGCCCCAGCATTTT. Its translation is CASSRDRENQPQHF.

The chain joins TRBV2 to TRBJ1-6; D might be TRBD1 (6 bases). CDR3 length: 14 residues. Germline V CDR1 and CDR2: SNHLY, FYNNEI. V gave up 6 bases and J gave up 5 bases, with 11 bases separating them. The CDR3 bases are TGTGCCAGCAGCCGGGACACAGATAATTCACCCCTCCACTTT. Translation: CASSRDTDNSPLHF.

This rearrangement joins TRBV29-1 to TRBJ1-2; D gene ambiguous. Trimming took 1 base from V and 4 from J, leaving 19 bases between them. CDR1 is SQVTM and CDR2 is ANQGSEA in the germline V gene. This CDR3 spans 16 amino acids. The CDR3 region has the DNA TGCAGCGTTGAAGGCCTGGCGGGCGATGGGAGCTATGGCTACACCTTC. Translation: CSVEGLAGDGSYGYTF.

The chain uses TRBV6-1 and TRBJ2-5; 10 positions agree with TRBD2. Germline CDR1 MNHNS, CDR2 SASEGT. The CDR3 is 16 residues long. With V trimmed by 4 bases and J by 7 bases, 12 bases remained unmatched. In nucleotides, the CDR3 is TGTGCCAGCAGTGCCCTAGCGGGGGATTCCGCGGGGACCCAGTACTTC. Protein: CASSALAGDSAGTQYF.

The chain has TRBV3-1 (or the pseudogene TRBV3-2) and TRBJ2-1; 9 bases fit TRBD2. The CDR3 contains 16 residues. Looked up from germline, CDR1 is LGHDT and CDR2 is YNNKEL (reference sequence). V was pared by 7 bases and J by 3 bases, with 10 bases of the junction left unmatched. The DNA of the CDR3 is TGTGCCAGCACCCGCCGAGCGGGGGGCCGCTACAATGAGCAGTTCTTC. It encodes CASTRRAGGRYNEQFF.